A selection of T cell receptor beta chains follows, all from one sample in a study of blood T cell repertoires in COVID-19. TCRdb's copy holds only in-frame clones and misses some; the assay was immunoSEQ multiplex PCR. The repertoire holds a few hundred thousand clones, with 88% as singletons. The specimen sequenced was peripheral blood. The receptors were sampled from a woman between 35 and 50 years old who had recovered from COVID-19. CDR3s include the opening cysteine and the closing phenylalanine or tryptophan. The D gene is left open where the match is weak. Clone size appears in some rows only: once, few, many, or a class for an expanded clone.

TRBD1 | few | TRBJ1-2 | TRBV6-5 | TGTGCCACCCGACAGGGCCTCGCCGATTATGGCTACACCTTC | CATRQGLADYGYTF
TRBD1 | . | TRBJ1-2 | TRBV13 | TGTGCCAGCAGCCTAAACAACAGGGGGCATAACTATGGCTACACCTTC | CASSLNNRGHNYGYTF
TRBD1 | . | TRBJ1-4 | TRBV14 | TGTGCCAGCAGCGCCCGAGGACAGGCAACTAATGAAAAACTGTTTTTT | CASSARGQATNEKLFF
. | . | TRBJ2-2 | TRBV6-2/TRBV6-3 | TGTGCCAGCAGCCCTCCCCGGAGCGGGAACACCGGGGAGCTGTTTTTT | CASSPPRSGNTGELFF
TRBD2 | . | TRBJ2-2 | TRBV10-3 | TGTGCCATCAGTAGCGGGAGGGCCTCCACCGGGGAGCTGTTTTTT | CAISSGRASTGELFF
TRBD1 | . | TRBJ2-1 | TRBV24-1 | TGTGCCACCCAGGGACAGGGGGGCAATGAGCAGTTCTTC | CATQGQGGNEQFF
TRBD1 | . | TRBJ1-1 | TRBV7-9 | TGTGCCAGCAGCTTCCGACAGGGGGGGACTGAAGCTTTCTTT | CASSFRQGGTEAFF
. | . | TRBJ1-2 | TRBV21-1 | TGTGCCAGCAGCAGCAGGGACAGGGAGGGGCATGGCTACACCTTC | CASSSRDREGHGYTF
. | . | TRBJ1-3 | TRBV6-1 | TGTGCCAGCAGTGAAGCAGGAGCGGGAAACACCATATATTTT | CASSEAGAGNTIYF
. | . | TRBJ2-7 | TRBV23-1 | TGCGCCAGCAGTCAAGTCACCAGGGGGGCCTACGAGCAGTACTTC | CASSQVTRGAYEQYF
TRBD1 | . | TRBJ2-4 | TRBV5-4 | TGTGCCAGCAGCTCGGGACAGGATTATATTCAGTACTTC | CASSSGQDYIQYF
TRBD2 | . | TRBJ2-7 | TRBV14 | TGTGCCAGCAGCGCCGGACTAGCGGGCCGGTACTTC | CASSAGLAGRYF
. | few | TRBJ1-6 | TRBV14 | TGTGCCAGCAGCCCCTGGGGACACTCACCCCTCCACTTT | CASSPWGHSPLHF
. | . | TRBJ2-5 | TRBV7-9 | TGTGCCAGCAGCTCCCCCCCAGACTACTACTTGGGAGAGACCCAGTACTTC | CASSSPPDYYLGETQYF
TRBD1 | . | TRBJ1-2 | TRBV20-1 | TGCAGTGCTAGTCCGGCCGGGACAGGGGGAAAGGGCTACACCTTC | CSASPAGTGGKGYTF
. | once | TRBJ1-2 | TRBV7-2 | TGTGCCAGCAGCTTAGGGGGGCTCCCTAACTATGGCTACACCTTC | CASSLGGLPNYGYTF
. | . | TRBJ1-3 | TRBV5-4 | TGTGCCAGCAGCTTGGCCGGTGGACTACACTCTGGAAACACCATATATTTT | CASSLAGGLHSGNTIYF
TRBD1 | . | TRBJ1-1 | TRBV3-1/TRBV3-2 | TGTGCCAGCAGCCAAGATCCGGGACAGGGGACTGAAGCTTTCTTT | CASSQDPGQGTEAFF
. | once | TRBJ1-1 | TRBV5-1 | TGCGCCAGCAGCTTGGACGACAGTCGAACGACCCCAGCTTTCTTT | CASSLDDSRTTPAFF
TRBD2 | . | TRBJ2-3 | TRBV11-3 | TGTGCCAGCAGCCCCTTAGCGGGAGAGGGTGGTACGCAGTATTTT | CASSPLAGEGGTQYF
. | once | TRBJ1-2 | TRBV13 | TGTGCCAGCAGCCCACGCCCGACAACCAACTATGGCTACACCTTC | CASSPRPTTNYGYTF
TRBD2 | . | TRBJ2-1 | TRBV25-1 | TGTGCCAGCAGCGCAAAACTAGCGGGAGTGCGGAATGAGCAGTTCTTC | CASSAKLAGVRNEQFF
TRBD1 | . | TRBJ1-6 | TRBV19 | TGTGCCAGTAGTCCCGGACAGGCGGCTTCACCCCTCCACTTT | CASSPGQAASPLHF
. | . | TRBJ2-3 | TRBV29-1 | TGCAGCGCGGGGCCGGGGGATACGCAGTATTTT | CSAGPGDTQYF